These 14 T cell receptor beta chains were sequenced from one sample in a study of T cell responses to AZD1222 COVID-19 vaccine. TCRdb's table, derived via immunoSEQ multiplex PCR, lists solely in-frame clones and lacks some. This table holds 90,000 to 100,000 clones, roughly 90% found once. Source: peripheral blood, taken 28 days after the second AZD1222 dose. These receptors came from an adult who received the AZD1222 COVID-19 vaccine.

V gene TRBV6-5 combines with J gene TRBJ1-2, with 11 bases that match TRBD1. The V segment lost 2 bases and the J segment 8 bases; nucleotides outside the gene matches: 7. Germline CDR1 reads MNHEY; CDR2 reads SVGAGI. There are 15 residues in the CDR3. The CDR3 here is CASSYLGQGAVGYTF. The CDR3 nucleotides read TGTGCCAGCAGTTACCTCGGACAGGGGGCAGTCGGCTACACCTTC.

The chain joins TRBV6-5 to TRBJ1-2; maybe TRBD1 (6 bases). The germline V gene has CDR1 MNHEY and CDR2 SVGAGI. V shed 8 bases and J shed 6 bases, with 19 bases lying between them. CDR3 length equals 14 residues. DNA for the CDR3: TGTGCCAGCGAATCCGGGGGCGCAGGGGATGGCTACACCTTC. Translating gives CASESGGAGDGYTF.

The chain combines TRBV9 with TRBJ2-2, with D tentatively TRBD2 (5 bases). This CDR3 is built from 15 residues. Trimming removed 0 bases from V and 5 bases from J, with 11 bases in between. Per the germline V gene, CDR1 is SGDLS and CDR2 is YYNGEE. The CDR3 region has the DNA TGTGCCAGCAGCGTAGGCGGGTTCGGGACCGGGGAGCTGTTTTTT. Its translation is CASSVGGFGTGELFF.

For the CDR3, the DNA is TGTGCCTGGAGTGTAGGGACAGGGGCTGGGGCTAATGAAAAACTGTTTTTT. It codes for CAWSVGTGAGANEKLFF. The chain employs TRBV30 and TRBJ1-4, with 10 bases identical to TRBD1. Looked up from germline, CDR1 is GTSNPN and CDR2 is SVGIG (reference sequence). With 0 bases clipped from V and 3 bases from J, the junction kept 7 bases outside the gene matches. The CDR3 runs 17 residues.

The V and J genes are TRBV3-1 (or the pseudogene TRBV3-2) and TRBJ2-1; 7 bases fit TRBD2. V lost 4 bases to trimming and J lost 5 bases; unmatched junction nucleotides: 14. Germline loops: CDR1 LGHDT, CDR2 YNNKEL (reference sequence). This CDR3 has 17 amino acids. The CDR3 loop reads CASSPLGEGLLDNEQFF. In nucleotides, the CDR3 is TGTGCCAGCAGCCCCCTGGGGGAGGGCCTTTTGGACAATGAGCAGTTCTTC.

CDR3 region: CASRGMVVGTGELFF. The CDR3 DNA sequence: TGTGCCAGCAGGGGTATGGTAGTGGGGACCGGGGAGCTGTTTTTT. The rearrangement joins TRBV7-2 to TRBJ2-2; D is unclear. V gave up 6 bases and J gave up 5 bases, with 16 bases separating them. Per the germline V gene, CDR1 is SGHTA and CDR2 is FQGNSA. This CDR3 has 15 amino acids.

The J gene is TRBJ2-3, the V gene TRBV6-5; D gene ambiguous. Germline values: CDR1 MNHEY, CDR2 SVGAGI. V was pared by 2 bases and J by 1 base, with 7 bases between. The CDR3 is made up of 14 amino acids. In DNA, the CDR3 is TGTGCCAGCAGTTACCCAAGCGGCACAGATACGCAGTATTTT. Its translation: CASSYPSGTDTQYF.

This chain joins TRBV24-1 and TRBJ2-7, with TRBD2 identical over 8 bases. Germline CDR1 reads KGHDR; CDR2 reads SFDVKD. The CDR3 contains 15 residues. Trimming cost V 5 bases and J 4 bases; bases outside gene matches: 9. CDR3 region: CATSGDSGTRYEQYF. The CDR3 bases are TGTGCCACCAGTGGCGATAGCGGGACAAGGTACGAGCAGTACTTC.

The gene calls are TRBV11-2 and TRBJ2-3; 11 nucleotides agree with TRBD2. CDR1 and CDR2 (germline): SGHAT, FQNNGV. The trim removed 5 bases at V and 4 bases at J, leaving 8 bases unmatched. The CDR3 is 16 residues long. CDR3 sequence reads: CASSPLGTSGADTQYF. The CDR3 DNA sequence: TGTGCCAGCAGCCCTTTAGGGACTAGCGGTGCAGATACGCAGTATTTT.

Only a few counts were recorded for this clone. The rearrangement joins TRBV19 to TRBJ1-2; 11 bases fit TRBD1. Trimming cost V 7 bases and J 6 bases; bases outside gene matches: 16. The CDR3 has 17 amino acids. Germline V CDR1 and CDR2: LNHDA, SQIVND (reference sequence). The CDR3 reads CASKGPGDRGTANGYTF. The CDR3 bases are TGTGCCAGTAAAGGACCCGGGGACAGGGGGACTGCTAATGGCTACACCTTC.

The V gene is TRBV7-2, the J gene TRBJ2-3, with D unclear. Germline loops: CDR1 SGHTA, CDR2 FQGNSA. The length of the CDR3 is 16 residues. V dropped 1 base and J dropped 0 bases, with 11 bases sitting between them. DNA for the CDR3: TGTGCCAGCAGCTTAGGGTTGATTACTAGCACAGATACGCAGTATTTT. Its translation is CASSLGLITSTDTQYF.

This chain uses TRBV7-6 with TRBJ2-7; D is unclear. The V gene's germline CDR1 is SGHVS and CDR2 FNYEAQ. The CDR3 length is 15 residues. The V end was cut by 0 bases, the J end by 2 bases, with 11 bases between. The chain's CDR3 is CASSLAIGLAYEQYF. The CDR3 nucleotides are TGTGCCAGCAGCTTAGCGATAGGGCTAGCCTACGAGCAGTACTTC.

The chain has TRBV18 and TRBJ2-7; TRBD1 agrees at 9 bases. Germline V gene lookup returns CDR1 KGHSH and CDR2 LQKENI. The V and J ends lost 3 bases and 6 bases, in that order; junction bases with no gene match: 12. There are 16 residues in the CDR3. The CDR3 sequence: CASSPFRLGQGFEQYF. DNA for the CDR3: TGTGCCAGCTCACCTTTTAGACTTGGACAGGGGTTCGAGCAGTACTTC.

The genes are TRBV6-6 and TRBJ1-1; D remains unclear. V was pared by 6 bases and J by 1 base, with 9 bases between. Germline CDR1 and CDR2: MNHNY and SVGAGI (reference sequence). CDR3 length: 13 residues. The CDR3 spells CASRARENTEAFF. DNA for the CDR3: TGTGCCAGCAGGGCACGGGAGAACACTGAAGCTTTCTTT.